This T cell receptor beta chain was retrieved from a study of vaccination and CD4 T cells after COVID-19. Overall study context: For post-vaccine samples, collection took place a median approximately 72 days after dose two, ranging from 14 to 241.

Worth noting for this clonotype: Its antigen is unknown.

Cultured CD4+ T cell DNA was sequenced using the Oncomine TCR Beta short-read assay. MiXCR, run by TCRdb on the PCR reads, gives a single entry per CDR3 protein. This table has thousands of distinct CDR3 sequences, 15% to 25% appearing once. The sample's treatment: roughly 10-day PBMC culture with coronavirus spike peptide pools or control peptides (ViraFEST assay). Antigen-specific T cell expansion with peptide pools preceded TCR sequencing in the ViraFEST approach. The junction had 5 bases not matched to a gene; V was cut back by 8 bases and J by 7 bases. CDR1 is LGHNA, CDR2 YNFKEQ, per germline. This CDR3 comprises 13 residues.

The chain employs TRBV4-2 and TRBJ1-6; TRBD1 agrees at 7 bases. The TCR sequence derives from a human donor who had recovered from COVID-19. Sequencing was performed on CD4+ T cells from blood, cultured in vitro, taken after SARS-CoV-2 vaccination. The chain's CDR3 is CASSGGSNSPLHF. The CDR3 DNA follows: TGTGCCAGCTCAGGGGGTAGCAATTCACCCCTCCACTTT.